What follows are 23 T cell receptor beta chains derived from one specimen sequenced in a study of blood T cells in healthy people across ages. Primers used in a second PCR of roughly 6 to 11 cycles were a sample-barcoded 5' primer and a J-beta primer mix. A single record per CDR3 protein comes from TCRdb applying MiXCR to the 5' RACE reads. The profile shows about 1.4 million distinct CDR3 sequences, around 59% of them singletons. Source material: blood. The receptors were sampled from a man aged 18 to 29 in good health.

The rearrangement joins TRBV12-3 or TRBV12-4 to TRBJ2-3; 9 nucleotides match TRBD1. The CDR3 is 14 amino acids. V shed 10 bases, J shed 11 bases, and the junction held 16 bases outside the gene matches. In DNA, the CDR3 is TGTGCCACCTCGGGACAGGGAGGTCGCTTTGAGCAGTATTTT. This codes for CATSGQGGRFEQYF.

The V gene is TRBV5-1, the J gene TRBJ2-1; 12 bases map to TRBD2. J gave up 7 bases and V 4 bases, and 18 bases lay outside the gene matches. Germline-derived CDR1 and CDR2 are SGHRS and YFSETQ. The CDR3 is 19 amino acids. The DNA for the CDR3 is TGCGCCAGCAGCCTCCTACCACGACTAGCGGGAGTCTCTGGTAATGAGCAGTTCTTC. Translation gives CASSLLPRLAGVSGNEQFF.

This rearrangement joins TRBV5-5 to TRBJ1-1; weak D call: TRBD1 (6 bases). CDR3 length: 14 residues. CDR1 is SGHKS and CDR2 is YYEKEE in the germline V gene (reference sequence). The ends were cut back, 2 bases at V and 8 bases at J, with 16 bases in the middle. The CDR3, as DNA: TGTGCCAGCAGCTTAGGTAACAGGGACGGGGAAGCTTTCTTT. It codes for CASSLGNRDGEAFF.

Details on this clonotype: Relative to the germline gene, one junction end is altered; a read error may explain this. J is TRBJ2-1 and V is TRBV11-2; a weak D match, TRBD2 (6 bases). The CDR3 consists of 13 residues. Per germline, CDR1 SGHAT and CDR2 FQNNGV. The CDR3 protein is CASSLGAGNEQFF. DNA of the CDR3: TGTGCCAGCAGTTTAGGGGCGGGGAATGAGCAGTTCTTC.

The chain carries TRBV6-2 or TRBV6-3 and TRBJ2-3; unclear D gene. With 6 bases removed from V and 8 bases from J, the gap between germline ends came to 15 bases. The CDR3 covers 13 residues. Germline V lookup: CDR1 MNHEY, CDR2 SVGEGT. Here the CDR3 reads CASSPKGGVTQYF. The CDR3 DNA reads as TGTGCCAGCAGCCCAAAGGGTGGCGTTACGCAGTATTTT.

The genes are TRBV7-2 and TRBJ2-3; D not certain. The CDR3 is 15 residues long. Trimming pared 2 bases from V and 1 base from J, leaving 10 bases between. From germline, CDR1 is SGHTA and CDR2 FQGNSA. The CDR3 loop reads CASSLNPVGTDTQYF. The CDR3 DNA reads TGTGCCAGCAGCTTAAACCCCGTGGGCACAGATACGCAGTATTTT.

The V call is TRBV7-2, the J call TRBJ1-4; perhaps TRBD1 as D (6 bases). The germline CDR1 and CDR2 sequences are SGHTA and FQGNSA. Trimming left V 2 bases short and J 7 bases short, with 20 bases between. The CDR3 loop spans 17 amino acids. The DNA of the CDR3 is TGTGCCAGCAGCTTATTCCCACGGGGGCCCAGAGCTGAAAAACTGTTTTTT. It codes for CASSLFPRGPRAEKLFF.

The chain joins TRBV4-1 to TRBJ1-2; 9 bases are shared with TRBD1. Per germline, CDR1 MGHRA and CDR2 YSYEKL. V lost 4 bases, J lost 6 bases, and 6 bases stayed unmatched. This CDR3 contains 14 residues. This CDR3 is CASSLTDRGNGYTF. Here the CDR3 DNA reads TGCGCCAGCAGCCTAACGGACAGGGGTAATGGCTACACCTTC.

The gene calls are TRBV7-9 and TRBJ1-1; 11 bases fit TRBD1. V gave up 6 bases and J gave up 4 bases; unmatched junction bases: 10. The CDR3 totals 16 residues. Looked up from germline, CDR1 is SEHNR and CDR2 is FQNEAQ (reference sequence). The DNA for the CDR3 is TGTGCCAGCAGTCTCGGACAGGGGGCGCGGGGCACTGAAGCTTTCTTT. Its translation: CASSLGQGARGTEAFF.

The J gene is TRBJ1-1, the V gene TRBV27, with a possible D match to TRBD1 (6 bases). This CDR3 has 14 residues. V lost 2 bases, J lost 6 bases, and 13 bases lay in between. CDR1 and CDR2 (germline): MNHEY, SMNVEV (reference sequence). CDR3 protein: CASSLKSRGPEAFF. As DNA, the CDR3 is TGTGCCAGCAGTTTAAAGTCACGGGGGCCTGAAGCTTTCTTT.

The chain carries TRBV4-3 and TRBJ2-1, with D possibly TRBD2 on 6 matching bases. With 4 bases removed from V and 5 bases from J, the gap between germline ends came to 15 bases. This CDR3 contains 15 residues. The germline CDR1 and CDR2 sequences are LGHNA and YSLEER. This CDR3 is CASSPGLGFHNEQFF. CDR3 DNA sequence: TGCGCCAGCAGCCCGGGACTGGGATTCCACAATGAGCAGTTCTTC.

This clonotype has just one count. V usage is TRBV20-1 and J usage is TRBJ2-7; D is possibly TRBD1 (5 bases). The CDR3 sequence is 11 residues long. CDR1 is DFQATT, CDR2 SNEGSKA, per germline (reference sequence). The V end was cut by 7 bases, the J end by 0 bases, with 7 bases between. The DNA for the CDR3 is TGCAGTGGACAGATCTCCTACGAGCAGTACTTC. This gives the protein CSGQISYEQYF.

For the CDR3, the DNA is TGTGCCACCCAGGGGGCCCAAGAGACCCAGTACTTC. It translates to CATQGAQETQYF. The chain combines TRBV7-2 with TRBJ2-5; 8 bases align to TRBD1. The ends lost 10 bases at V and 1 base at J; junction bases unmatched: 2. The length of the CDR3 is 12 residues. Per germline, CDR1 SGHTA and CDR2 FQGNSA.

The chain couples TRBV20-1 to TRBJ2-1; tentatively, D is TRBD2 (5 bases). V lost 8 bases and J lost 0, with 17 bases in between. CDR1 and CDR2 from the germline V gene are DFQATT and SNEGSKA (reference sequence). The CDR3 consists of 15 residues. CDR3 bases: TGCAGTCCGAGCGGTCCTAGGAGCTCCTACAATGAGCAGTTCTTC. Its translation is CSPSGPRSSYNEQFF.

This chain uses TRBV11-2 with TRBJ2-7, with unresolved D. Trimming took off 3 bases at V and 5 bases at J, with 14 bases between the two ends. There are 14 residues in the CDR3. Germline CDR1 and CDR2: SGHAT and FQNNGV. The CDR3 coding sequence is TGTGCCAGCAGCTTGCCTCAATCTCCACACGAGCAGTACTTC. Its protein is CASSLPQSPHEQYF.

The count of this clonotype is one. The chain is built from TRBV10-1 and TRBJ2-5; D possibly matches TRBD1 or TRBD2 (5 bases each). Germline CDR1 reads WNHNN; CDR2 reads SYGVQD (reference sequence). The CDR3 runs 15 residues. Trimming removed 6 bases from V and 4 bases from J, with 18 bases in between. This CDR3 reads CASSLAQGRGETQYF. For the CDR3, the DNA is TGCGCCAGCAGCCTTGCGCAGGGCCGGGGAGAGACCCAGTACTTC.

On this clonotype: Relative to the germline gene, one junction end is altered; a read error may explain this. V is TRBV7-9 and J is TRBJ1-4, with D uncertain. Germline lookup yields CDR1 SEHNR and CDR2 FQNEAQ (reference sequence). The CDR3 is 13 residues long. The CDR3 DNA reads TGTGTCAGCAGCCCCTTGGGTAATGAAAAACTGTTTTTT. Translation: CVSSPLGNEKLFF.

The chain recombines TRBV10-3 with TRBJ1-3; possible D gene TRBD1, 5 bases. Trimming stripped 7 bases from V and 0 bases from J, with 10 bases between. From germline, CDR1 is ENHRY and CDR2 SYGVKD. The CDR3 runs to 14 residues. CDR3 sequence: CAITTGTSGNTIYF. CDR3 DNA: TGTGCCATCACGACGGGGACCTCTGGAAACACCATATATTTT.

The chain carries TRBV20-1 and TRBJ1-1; weak D call: TRBD1 (5 bases). Trimming shortened V by 0 bases and J by 3 bases, and 11 bases separated the two germline ends. CDR1 and CDR2 from the germline V gene are DFQATT and SNEGSKA (reference sequence). The CDR3 is 14 amino acids. The CDR3 DNA reads as TGCAGTGCTAGAGATCCGAAAGGGGACACTGAAGCTTTCTTT. It is translated as CSARDPKGDTEAFF.

This clonotype was seen only once. This chain links TRBV7-2 with TRBJ2-3; perhaps D is TRBD1 or TRBD2 (5 bases each). Germline CDR1 is SGHTA and CDR2 is FQGNSA. CDR3 size: 16 residues. The V gene lost 3 bases and the J gene lost 2 bases, with 15 bases spanning the gap. The CDR3 sequence is CASSFGTERVTDTQYF. The CDR3 DNA follows: TGTGCCAGCAGCTTCGGGACGGAAAGAGTCACAGATACGCAGTATTTT.

The chain uses TRBV20-1 and TRBJ1-5, with unresolved D. Germline lookup yields CDR1 DFQATT and CDR2 SNEGSKA (reference sequence). V was cut by 3 bases and J by 0 bases, with 9 bases left in between. CDR3 length: 14 amino acids. CDR3 region: CSASPGYSNQPQHF. The CDR3 coding sequence is TGCAGTGCTAGTCCGGGATATAGCAATCAGCCCCAGCATTTT.

This clonotype was counted only a few times. CDR3 residues: CASTTSGGSYEQYF. The CDR3 coding sequence is TGTGCCAGCACCACTAGCGGGGGAAGCTACGAGCAGTACTTC. J is TRBJ2-7 and V is TRBV6-5; 11 positions match TRBD2. Trimming cost V 7 bases and J 3 bases; bases outside gene matches: 5. The CDR3 spans 14 residues. Germline values: CDR1 MNHEY, CDR2 SVGAGI.

This clonotype was counted only a few times. The V and J genes are TRBV6-5 and TRBJ2-5; 8 bases agree with TRBD1. The J call is uncertain, as TRBJ2-7 better fits the DNA end. This CDR3 has 16 amino acids. CDR1 and CDR2 (germline): MNHEY, SVGAGI. The CDR3 DNA reads as TGTGCCAGCAGTTCTTTTGCCGGGACAGGAGCCAGCGAGCAGTACTTC. Protein: CASSSFAGTGASEQYF.